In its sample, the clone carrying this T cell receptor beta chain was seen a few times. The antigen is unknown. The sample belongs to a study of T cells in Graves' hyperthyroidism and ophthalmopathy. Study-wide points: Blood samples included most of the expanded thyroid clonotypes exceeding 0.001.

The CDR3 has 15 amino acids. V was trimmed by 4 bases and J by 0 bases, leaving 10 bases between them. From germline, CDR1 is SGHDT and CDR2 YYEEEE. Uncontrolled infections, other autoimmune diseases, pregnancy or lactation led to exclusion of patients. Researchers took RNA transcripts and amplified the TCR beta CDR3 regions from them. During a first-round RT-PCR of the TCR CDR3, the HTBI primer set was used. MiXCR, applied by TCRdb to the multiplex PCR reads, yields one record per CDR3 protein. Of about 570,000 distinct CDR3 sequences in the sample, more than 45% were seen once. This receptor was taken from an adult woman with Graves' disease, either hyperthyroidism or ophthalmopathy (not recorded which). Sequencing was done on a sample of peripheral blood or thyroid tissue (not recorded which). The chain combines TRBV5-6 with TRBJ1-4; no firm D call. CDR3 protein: CASSDGLSTNEKLFF. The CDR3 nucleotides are TGTGCCAGCAGCGACGGGCTCTCAACTAATGAAAAACTGTTTTTT.